This T cell receptor (beta chain) was identified during a study of T cells and Merkel cell carcinoma outcomes. Only a few counts were recorded for this clone. Its antigen is not known. Study-level findings and limits: In Merkel cell carcinoma, repertoire and T-cell density reportedly predicted outcomes.

The method was immunoSEQ multiplex PCR; TCRdb's version includes in-frame clones alone and lacks a portion of them. The sample consists of some 9,400 clones, 80% to 90% of them appearing once. Sequencing input: tumor tissue from Merkel cell carcinoma. The sequence came from a human donor with Merkel cell carcinoma.

The CDR3 loop is CASKVSGGQSGANVLTF. DNA of the CDR3: TGTGCCAGCAAAGTTTCGGGGGGACAGTCTGGGGCCAACGTCCTGACTTTC. The V gene is TRBV27, the J gene TRBJ2-6; D may be TRBD1 or TRBD2 (7 bases each). From germline, CDR1 is MNHEY and CDR2 SMNVEV (reference sequence). The V end was cut by 7 bases, the J end by 1 base, with 17 bases between. There are 17 residues in the CDR3.